The text below deals with one TCR beta chain. An end of the junction does not agree with germline; a read error may underlie this. The germline V gene encodes CDR1 SNHLY and CDR2 FYNNEI. The CDR3 is 14 residues long. This specimen belongs to a study of glioma-infiltrating T cells after dendritic cell vaccination. Study as a whole: Patients had newly diagnosed or recurrent glioblastoma and received dendritic cell vaccines. Three intradermal dendritic cell vaccine injections were given every two weeks.

Sequencing used immunoSEQ multiplex PCR; TCRdb keeps in-frame clones, though not all of them. Here the sample spans nearly 85,000 clones, around nine tenths being singletons. V is TRBV2 and J is TRBJ2-3, with TRBD2 as a possible D gene (6 bases). The sequence came from a human donor with glioblastoma. The input for sequencing was blood, taken before dendritic cell vaccination. In DNA, the CDR3 is TGTGCCAGCAGTGAAATTCGGGGGACTCCCTCGTCCGATTTT. This gives the protein CASSEIRGTPSSDF. Supplemented by reference TRBV2 and TRBJ2-3, the full variable domain reads EPEVTQTPSHQVTQMGQEVILRCVPISNHLYFYWYRQILGQKVEFLVSFYNNEISEKSEIFDDQFSVERPDGSNFTLKIRSTKLEDSAMYFCASSEIRGTPSSDFGPGTRLTVL.